A single sample is the source of the 25 T cell receptor beta chains below, sequenced in a study of blood T cell repertoires in COVID-19. The protocol was immunoSEQ multiplex PCR, while the TCRdb copy is restricted to in-frame clones and leaves out a portion. The data hold under 350,000 clones, with more than 75% observed a single time. The sequencing sample was made of PBMCs or T cells enriched from blood (not recorded which). The receptors stem from a man aged 30 to 39 who had recovered from COVID-19.

V is TRBV19 and J is TRBJ2-1; tentatively, D is TRBD1 (5 bases). V dropped 7 bases and J dropped 3 bases, with 16 bases sitting between them. The CDR3 loop spans 15 amino acids. CDR1 is LNHDA and CDR2 is SQIVND in the germline V gene (reference sequence). CDR3 DNA: TGTGCCAGTACTTTAGGGGCAGTCGGCTACAATGAGCAGTTCTTC. This sequence encodes CASTLGAVGYNEQFF.

On this clone: One junction end does not reproduce the germline sequence, and a read error may be involved. The J gene is TRBJ2-7, the V gene TRBV20-1; TRBD1 agrees at 7 bases. The CDR3 contains 11 residues. CDR1 DFQATT and CDR2 SNEGSKA come from the germline V gene (reference sequence). CDR3 bases: TGCAGTGCTAGCTCACAGGGGTTGAATCACTTC. Translated, it gives CSASSQGLNHF.

This clone has a single count. The chain is built from TRBV2 and TRBJ2-3, with 9 bases matching TRBD2. The CDR3 loop spans 14 amino acids. In germline, CDR1 is SNHLY, CDR2 FYNNEI. Unmatched junction bases numbered 1, after V lost 4 bases and J lost 2 bases. The CDR3 DNA reads TGTGCCAGCAGTGTGGGACTAGCCACAGATACGCAGTATTTT. Amino acids: CASSVGLATDTQYF. The complete variable domain, with remaining parts taken from reference TRBV2 and TRBJ2-3, reads EPEVTQTPSHQVTQMGQEVILRCVPISNHLYFYWYRQILGQKVEFLVSFYNNEISEKSEIFDDQFSVERPDGSNFTLKIRSTKLEDSAMYFCASSVGLATDTQYFGPGTRLTVL.

This clone was counted once. The chain recombines TRBV20-1 with TRBJ1-2; 8 nucleotides line up with TRBD1. Germline CDR1 is DFQATT and CDR2 is SNEGSKA (reference sequence). The trim removed 3 bases at V and 4 bases at J, leaving 4 bases unmatched. The CDR3 spans 13 residues. The CDR3 nucleotides read TGCAGTGCTAGTGCAGGGGGCGGCTATGGCTACACCTTC. It encodes CSASAGGGYGYTF.

J is TRBJ1-5 and V is TRBV4-1; D may be TRBD1 (6 bases). In germline, CDR1 is MGHRA, CDR2 YSYEKL. Trimming took 1 base from V and 3 from J, leaving 10 bases between them. This CDR3 has 15 residues. CDR3 coding DNA: TGCGCCAGCAGCCAAGGGACAGCGAACAATCAGCCCCAGCATTTT. Encoded protein: CASSQGTANNQPQHF.

The chain has TRBV7-9 and TRBJ2-1, with D tentatively TRBD2 (6 bases). Deletions cut 5 bases from V and 4 bases from J, with 18 bases between. The CDR3 totals 16 residues. Germline CDR1 reads SEHNR; CDR2 reads FQNEAQ (reference sequence). Here the CDR3 DNA reads TGTGCCAGCAGCCCAGTCGGGCGGGAACCATACAATGAGCAGTTCTTC. Its translation is CASSPVGREPYNEQFF.

This chain connects TRBV5-1 to TRBJ2-5; the match to TRBD2 covers 11 bases. This CDR3 region has 16 residues. Trimming removed 0 bases from V and 5 bases from J; junction bases left unmatched: 6. Germline CDR1 reads SGHRS; CDR2 reads YFSETQ. The CDR3 nucleotides read TGCGCCAGCAGCTTGGCTAGCGGGGGGACCCAGGAGACCCAGTACTTC. This sequence encodes CASSLASGGTQETQYF.

The gene calls are TRBV6-6 and TRBJ1-6; D uncertain. This CDR3 region has 16 residues. Trimming pared 7 bases from V and 2 bases from J, leaving 15 bases between. Germline V gene sequence: CDR1 MNHNY, CDR2 SVGAGI (reference sequence). The CDR3 DNA follows: TGTGCCAGCACTACCCCGGCGGCTGCCTATAATTCACCCCTCCACTTT. Translation: CASTTPAAAYNSPLHF.

The genes are TRBV4-2 and TRBJ1-2; maybe TRBD1 (5 bases). V lost 4 bases to trimming and J lost 7 bases, with 19 bases between them. The CDR3 has 15 amino acids. Germline V gives CDR1 LGHNA, CDR2 YNFKEQ. In nucleotides, the CDR3 is TGTGCCAGCAGCCTAAGCATCTGGGGCGCTACTGGCTACACCTTC. It is translated as CASSLSIWGATGYTF.

V gene TRBV19 combines with J gene TRBJ1-1, with a possible D match to TRBD1 (5 bases). Germline V lookup: CDR1 LNHDA, CDR2 SQIVND (reference sequence). V was shortened by 0 bases and J by 1 base, with 9 bases between the two germline ends. CDR3 length: 15 residues. The CDR3 region is CASSIDGAPNTEAFF. Here the CDR3 DNA reads TGTGCCAGTAGTATAGATGGGGCCCCGAACACTGAAGCTTTCTTT.

This clone was recorded once. The genes are TRBV6-2 or TRBV6-3 and TRBJ1-1; no firm D call. V lost 0 bases and J lost 1, with 12 bases in between. The CDR3 covers 16 residues. In germline, CDR1 is MNHEY, CDR2 SVGEGT. The CDR3 DNA sequence: TGTGCCAGCAGTTACTCTCTTTCCCGGGGGAACACTGAAGCTTTCTTT. Its translation: CASSYSLSRGNTEAFF.

The V and J genes are TRBV7-9 and TRBJ1-2; maybe TRBD1 (6 bases). Germline assignment: CDR1 SEHNR and CDR2 FQNEAQ (reference sequence). The length of the CDR3 is 11 residues. Trimming pared 4 bases from V and 8 bases from J, leaving 8 bases between. The CDR3 nucleotides are TGTGCCAGCAGCTACAGGGTCGGCTACACCTTC. Residues: CASSYRVGYTF.

The chain couples TRBV2 to TRBJ1-2; no clear D gene. Trimming removed 2 bases from V and 4 bases from J, with 11 bases in between. This CDR3 is built from 14 residues. Germline V lookup: CDR1 SNHLY, CDR2 FYNNEI. As DNA, the CDR3 is TGTGCCAGCAGTGAACAGGTGGTTAGCTATGGCTACACCTTC. This gives the protein CASSEQVVSYGYTF.

The chain is built from TRBV15 and TRBJ2-1; the D gene is possibly TRBD1 (5 bases). Trimming removed 1 base from V and 6 bases from J, with 19 bases in between. The germline CDR1 and CDR2 sequences are LNHNV and YYDKDF (reference sequence). CDR3 length: 17 amino acids. The CDR3 DNA reads as TGTGCCACCAGCAGAGTGCTGGGCAGGGTTCTCGGCAATGAGCAGTTCTTC. As protein: CATSRVLGRVLGNEQFF.

The chain combines TRBV30 with TRBJ2-3; D is perhaps TRBD2 (6 bases). The V gene's germline CDR1 is GTSNPN and CDR2 SVGIG (reference sequence). The CDR3 has 14 amino acids. Trimming pared 5 bases from V and 1 base from J, leaving 13 bases between. This chain's CDR3 is CAWVTGRGTDTQYF. The CDR3 DNA reads as TGTGCCTGGGTGACCGGGAGAGGCACAGATACGCAGTATTTT.

The chain has TRBV12-3 or TRBV12-4 and TRBJ2-1, with 8 nucleotides matching TRBD2. The CDR3 loop spans 13 amino acids. J lost 9 bases, V lost 5 bases, and 6 bases had no gene match. CDR3 bases: TGTGCCAGCAGTGCCGGACTAGCTAGTGAGCAGTTCTTC. Residues: CASSAGLASEQFF.

The CDR3: CASSLDDTYQPQHF. The CDR3, as DNA: TGTGCCAGCAGCTTGGATGACACCTATCAGCCCCAGCATTTT. This chain connects TRBV7-9 to TRBJ1-5; D gene unclear. CDR1 and CDR2 (germline): SEHNR, FQNEAQ (reference sequence). V was trimmed by 3 bases and J by 5 bases, leaving 11 bases between them. This CDR3 spans 14 amino acids.

This clone appeared a few times. V is TRBV4-1 and J is TRBJ2-5; D may be TRBD2 (6 bases). V gave up 0 bases and J gave up 7 bases, with 15 bases separating them. The CDR3 has 15 amino acids. In germline, CDR1 is MGHRA, CDR2 YSYEKL. CDR3 loop: CASSQDGGREGTQYF. The CDR3, as DNA: TGCGCCAGCAGCCAAGACGGGGGACGCGAGGGGACCCAGTACTTC.

This clone was recorded a few times. The V and J genes are TRBV29-1 and TRBJ1-1, with D hard to call. Germline-derived CDR1 and CDR2 are SQVTM and ANQGSEA. V shed 4 bases and J shed 0 bases, with 6 bases lying between them. This CDR3 is 12 amino acids long. CDR3 DNA sequence: TGCAGCGTTGTCATGTTGAACACTGAAGCTTTCTTT. This codes for CSVVMLNTEAFF.

Points on this clone: Other DNA sequences in this specimen translate into the identical CDR3. The chain has TRBV3-1 (or the pseudogene TRBV3-2) and TRBJ2-2; 9 bases map to TRBD2. Germline V gene data show CDR1 as LGHDT and CDR2 as YNNKEL (reference sequence). Trimming at V came to 1 base and at J to 4 bases, leaving 7 bases not matched to a gene. CDR3 length equals 17 residues. Here the CDR3 reads CASSQVGRGGGTGELFF. Here the CDR3 DNA reads TGTGCCAGCAGCCAAGTAGGGCGGGGGGGAGGCACCGGGGAGCTGTTTTTT.

This chain links TRBV28 with TRBJ1-1; 7 bases are shared with TRBD1. Germline V gene sequence: CDR1 MDHEN, CDR2 SYDVKM. Trimming cost V 5 bases and J 4 bases; bases outside gene matches: 10. This CDR3 is built from 15 residues. CDR3 bases: TGTGCCAGCAGTCGACAGGGCTTTCGGTCCACTGAAGCTTTCTTT. It is translated as CASSRQGFRSTEAFF.

The CDR3: CSASGGAGGSSYEQYF. The CDR3 nucleotides are TGCAGTGCAAGTGGTGGAGCGGGAGGGTCGTCCTACGAGCAGTACTTC. The chain has TRBV20-1 and TRBJ2-7, with 10 bases aligning to TRBD2. Germline values: CDR1 DFQATT, CDR2 SNEGSKA (reference sequence). There are 16 residues in the CDR3. The V and J ends lost 6 bases and 1 base, in that order; junction bases with no gene match: 12.

The chain has TRBV6-5 and TRBJ2-3, with D possibly being TRBD2 (6 bases). V was pared by 6 bases and J by 5 bases, with 15 bases between. Germline lookup yields CDR1 MNHEY and CDR2 SVGAGI. The CDR3 consists of 14 residues. CDR3 sequence (DNA): TGTGCCAGCAGATTAGCGGAAACTTTAGATACGCAGTATTTT. Its protein is CASRLAETLDTQYF.

The sample holds a few counts of this clone. V and J are TRBV2 and TRBJ1-2; D unclear. The CDR3 sequence is 15 residues long. Between the trimmed V and J ends, which lost 4 bases and 4 bases, there was a span of 16 bases. CDR1 is SNHLY and CDR2 is FYNNEI in the germline V gene. The CDR3 bases are TGTGCCAGCAGTGCCACCCAACAAGAGGGCTATGGCTACACCTTC. Protein product: CASSATQQEGYGYTF.

The V gene is TRBV30, the J gene TRBJ2-7, with 7 bases matching TRBD2. The CDR3 contains 13 residues. The germline CDR1 and CDR2 sequences are GTSNPN and SVGIG (reference sequence). With 5 bases clipped from V and 5 bases from J, the junction kept 9 bases outside the gene matches. CDR3 sequence (DNA): TGTGCCTGGGGGGGAGGGGTGGTTAACGAGCAGTACTTC. Protein product: CAWGGGVVNEQYF.